This T cell receptor beta chain was identified in a study of blood T cell repertoires in COVID-19. The wider study: Sites in the United States, Italy and Spain provided acute and convalescent COVID-19 samples. PBMCs, B-cell-depleted T cells, or T cells provided the cDNA or gDNA that made up the material.

This CDR3 region has 16 residues. After removal of 5 bases from V and 9 bases from J, the junction contained 13 bases not matched to a gene. CDR1 is SGHAT and CDR2 is FQNNGV in the germline V gene. How the authors handled the data: It was from reference gene primer amplification that nucleated cell counts were estimated. The table came from immunoSEQ multiplex PCR; TCRdb's copy has only in-frame clones and leaves some out. That table is the source of V, J and clone size, and D and trimming were worked out from the DNA. In the table there are 40,000 or so clones, about 90% of which are singletons. The source material was peripheral blood. This chain joins TRBV11-2 and TRBJ2-1, with TRBD2 matching 10 bases. The receptor was isolated from a woman in her 30s in a cohort sampled during active COVID-19. The CDR3 loop is CASSPIRLAGVREQFF. The CDR3, as DNA: TGTGCCAGCAGCCCAATACGGCTAGCGGGAGTTCGTGAGCAGTTCTTC. Full variable domain (remainder filled in from reference TRBV11-2 and TRBJ2-1): EAGVAQSPRYKIIEKRQSVAFWCNPISGHATLYWYQQILGQGPKLLIQFQNNGVVDDSQLPKDRFSAERLKGVDSTLKIQPAKLEDSAVYLCASSPIRLAGVREQFFGPGTRLTVL.